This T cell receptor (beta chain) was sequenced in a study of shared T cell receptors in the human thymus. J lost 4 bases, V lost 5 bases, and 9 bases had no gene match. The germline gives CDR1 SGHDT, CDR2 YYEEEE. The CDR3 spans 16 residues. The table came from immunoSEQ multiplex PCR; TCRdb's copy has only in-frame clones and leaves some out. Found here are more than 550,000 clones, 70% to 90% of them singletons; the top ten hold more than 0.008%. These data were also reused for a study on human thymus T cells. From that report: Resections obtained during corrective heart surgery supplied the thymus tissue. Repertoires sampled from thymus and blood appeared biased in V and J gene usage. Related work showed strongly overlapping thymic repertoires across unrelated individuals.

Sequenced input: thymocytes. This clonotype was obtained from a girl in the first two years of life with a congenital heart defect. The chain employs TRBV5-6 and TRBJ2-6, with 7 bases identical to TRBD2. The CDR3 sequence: CASSPGGAEGANVLTF. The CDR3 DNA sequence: TGTGCCAGCAGTCCGGGGGGAGCAGAAGGGGCCAACGTCCTGACTTTC.